The 17 T cell receptor beta chains reported below all come from one sample, sequenced in a study of blood T cell repertoires in COVID-19. Using immunoSEQ multiplex PCR, the repertoire was profiled, and TCRdb retains in-frame clones only, with some absent. The repertoire holds roughly 170,000 clones, roughly four fifths seen once, with roughly 6.3% in the top ten. The sample consisted of peripheral blood. Receptors were obtained from a human donor in a cohort sampled during active COVID-19.

This chain uses TRBV13 with TRBJ2-2, with 7 bases lining up with TRBD2. V was pared by 5 bases and J by 4 bases, with 16 bases of the junction left unmatched. Germline V lookup: CDR1 PRHDT, CDR2 FYEKMQ (reference sequence). CDR3 size: 18 residues. The CDR3 protein is CASSKRGAGRETTGELFF. DNA of the CDR3: TGTGCCAGCAGCAAACGTGGGGCTGGGAGGGAGACCACCGGGGAGCTGTTTTTT.

The gene calls are TRBV3-1 (or the pseudogene TRBV3-2) and TRBJ2-7; D uncertain. The V and J ends lost 3 bases and 6 bases respectively, with 6 bases between them. Germline V CDR1 and CDR2: LGHDT, YNNKEL (reference sequence). This CDR3 contains 11 residues. The chain's CDR3 is CASSHTGEQYF. The CDR3 DNA follows: TGTGCCAGCAGCCATACGGGCGAGCAGTACTTC.

On this clone itself: The same CDR3 also results from other DNA sequences found in this sample. The chain links TRBV18 to TRBJ1-1; perhaps TRBD1 as D (5 bases). Germline loops: CDR1 KGHSH, CDR2 LQKENI. Trimming shortened V by 3 bases and J by 3 bases, and 8 bases separated the two germline ends. This CDR3 has 13 residues. The CDR3 reads CASSPQGDTEAFF. CDR3 DNA sequence: TGTGCCAGCTCACCCCAAGGGGACACTGAAGCTTTCTTT.

V gene TRBV7-3 combines with J gene TRBJ2-7; D perhaps matches TRBD1 (6 bases). Trimming stripped 1 base from V and 3 bases from J, with 16 bases between. The length of the CDR3 is 16 residues. The germline V gene encodes CDR1 SGHTA and CDR2 FQGTGA. CDR3 DNA: TGTGCCAGCAGCTTAATGGGGACACACTTTATCTACGAGCAGTACTTC. It codes for CASSLMGTHFIYEQYF.

This clone was seen once. The V and J genes are TRBV15 and TRBJ2-7; a possible D gene is TRBD2 (5 bases). CDR1 is LNHNV, CDR2 YYDKDF, per germline (reference sequence). Trimming left V 0 bases short and J 2 bases short, with 23 bases between. CDR3 size: 19 residues. CDR3 coding DNA: TGTGCCACCAGCAGAGATTTGGTTAGGTTCATCGGAGGCGCCTACGAGCAGTACTTC. It codes for CATSRDLVRFIGGAYEQYF.

The rearrangement links TRBV2 to TRBJ2-1; 14 bases fit TRBD2. Looked up from germline, CDR1 is SNHLY and CDR2 is FYNNEI. This CDR3 is built from 15 residues. The J segment lost 6 bases and the V segment lost 4 bases, leaving 2 bases of the junction unmatched. CDR3 residues: CASSVGLAGGNEQFF. For the CDR3, the DNA is TGTGCCAGCAGTGTTGGACTAGCGGGGGGCAATGAGCAGTTCTTC.

For the CDR3, the DNA is TGTGCCAGCAGCCAAGAGGGCCGGACAGCTAACTATGGCTACACCTTC. Translation gives CASSQEGRTANYGYTF. The genes are TRBV3-1 (or the pseudogene TRBV3-2) and TRBJ1-2, with TRBD1 as a possible D gene (6 bases). This CDR3 has 16 residues. The V gene's germline CDR1 is LGHDT and CDR2 YNNKEL (reference sequence). Trimming cost V 0 bases and J 0 bases, with 11 bases left between them.

The CDR3 region is CATSRGGGQGGQPQHF. The CDR3 nucleotides are TGTGCCACCAGCAGGGGAGGAGGACAGGGCGGTCAGCCCCAGCATTTT. This rearrangement joins TRBV15 to TRBJ1-5; 8 bases match TRBD1. Germline CDR1 LNHNV, CDR2 YYDKDF (reference sequence). The CDR3 has 16 residues. The junction had 10 bases not matched to a gene; V was cut back by 3 bases and J by 6 bases.

The V call is TRBV5-1, the J call TRBJ2-1; 10 bases agree with TRBD2. Germline loops: CDR1 SGHRS, CDR2 YFSETQ. J lost 5 bases, V lost 2 bases, and 7 bases had no gene match. The CDR3 has 16 residues. The DNA for the CDR3 is TGCGCCAGCAGCTTCGGAGCGGGGGGGCCGGACAATGAGCAGTTCTTC. It translates to CASSFGAGGPDNEQFF.

CDR3: CASSIYGNYGYTF. Written as DNA, the CDR3 is TGTGCCAGTAGTATTTACGGGAACTATGGCTACACCTTC. The chain couples TRBV19 to TRBJ1-2; D is uncertain. V was shortened by 3 bases and J by 2 bases, with 7 bases between the two germline ends. The germline CDR1 and CDR2 sequences are LNHDA and SQIVND (reference sequence). This CDR3 spans 13 amino acids. Variable domain in full (rest from reference TRBV19 and TRBJ1-2): DGGITQSPKYLFRKEGQNVTLSCEQNLNHDAMYWYRQDPGQGLRLIYYSQIVNDFQKGDIAEGYSVSREKKESFPLTVTSAQKNPTAFYLCASSIYGNYGYTFGSGTRLTVV.

The chain combines TRBV9 with TRBJ2-2, with D possibly TRBD2 on 6 matching bases. This CDR3 has 13 residues. Germline-derived CDR1 and CDR2 are SGDLS and YYNGEE. Trimming cost V 10 bases and J 7 bases, with 17 bases left between them. CDR3 sequence reads: CAGGQTDGGELFF. In DNA, the CDR3 is TGTGCCGGAGGGCAGACAGACGGCGGGGAGCTGTTTTTT.

The gene calls are TRBV5-1 and TRBJ1-1, with 8 bases fitting TRBD1. The CDR3 contains 14 residues. Germline V gives CDR1 SGHRS, CDR2 YFSETQ. V dropped 4 bases and J dropped 2; count of bases not matched to a gene: 4. The DNA for the CDR3 is TGCGCCAGCAGCCCGGGACAGGTTAACACTGAAGCTTTCTTT. Translating it yields CASSPGQVNTEAFF.

The table lists this clone with many counts. The chain links TRBV10-3 to TRBJ1-1, with a possible D match to TRBD1 (5 bases). CDR1 and CDR2 (germline): ENHRY, SYGVKD. Trimming removed 3 bases from V and 4 bases from J, with 15 bases in between. The CDR3 covers 15 residues. The CDR3, as DNA: TGTGCCATCAGTGATAGTTTTGGGGCTGGCACTGAAGCTTTCTTT. It specifies CAISDSFGAGTEAFF.

The J gene is TRBJ2-6, the V gene TRBV5-1; a possible D gene is TRBD2 (5 bases). The CDR3 is 15 amino acids. The germline V gene encodes CDR1 SGHRS and CDR2 YFSETQ. Deletions cut 1 base from V and 2 bases from J, with 7 bases between. CDR3 sequence: CASSLLEAGANVLTF. In DNA, the CDR3 is TGCGCCAGCAGCTTGTTGGAGGCTGGGGCCAACGTCCTGACTTTC.

The V and J genes are TRBV2 and TRBJ2-5; TRBD1 matches at 8 bases. V was pared by 4 bases and J by 1 base, with 2 bases of the junction left unmatched. The CDR3 is made up of 14 amino acids. Germline lookup yields CDR1 SNHLY and CDR2 FYNNEI. The CDR3: CASSVDRAQETQYF. The CDR3 DNA sequence: TGTGCCAGCAGTGTGGACAGGGCCCAAGAGACCCAGTACTTC.

The chain employs TRBV2 and TRBJ1-5; D is unresolved. Germline lookup yields CDR1 SNHLY and CDR2 FYNNEI. The V gene lost 11 bases and the J gene lost 7 bases, with 15 bases spanning the gap. The CDR3 is made up of 12 amino acids. The CDR3 DNA sequence: TGTGCCGAGGGCCCGCCGGGCCAGCCCCAGCATTTT. Translated: CAEGPPGQPQHF.

The V call is TRBV4-2, the J call TRBJ2-7; 7 bases are a match to TRBD1. V lost 7 bases, J lost 5 bases, and 11 bases stayed unmatched. CDR1 LGHNA and CDR2 YNFKEQ come from the germline V gene. This CDR3 comprises 14 residues. The CDR3, as DNA: TGTGCCAGCACCCTTGGGACAGCCAAAAACGAGCAGTACTTC. Amino acid sequence: CASTLGTAKNEQYF.